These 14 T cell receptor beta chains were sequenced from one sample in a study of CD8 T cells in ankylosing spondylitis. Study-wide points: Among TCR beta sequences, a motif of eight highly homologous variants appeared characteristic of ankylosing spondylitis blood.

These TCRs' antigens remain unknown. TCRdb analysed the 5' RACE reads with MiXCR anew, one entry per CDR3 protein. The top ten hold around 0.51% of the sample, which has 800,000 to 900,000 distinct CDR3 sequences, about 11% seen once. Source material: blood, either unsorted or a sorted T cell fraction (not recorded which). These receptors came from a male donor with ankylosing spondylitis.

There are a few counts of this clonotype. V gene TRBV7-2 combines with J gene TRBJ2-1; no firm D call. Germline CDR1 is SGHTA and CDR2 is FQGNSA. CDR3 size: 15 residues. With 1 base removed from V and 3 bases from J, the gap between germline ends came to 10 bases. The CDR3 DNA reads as TGTGCCAGCAGCTTAGGGGAAAACGTCTACAATGAGCAGTTCTTC. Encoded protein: CASSLGENVYNEQFF.

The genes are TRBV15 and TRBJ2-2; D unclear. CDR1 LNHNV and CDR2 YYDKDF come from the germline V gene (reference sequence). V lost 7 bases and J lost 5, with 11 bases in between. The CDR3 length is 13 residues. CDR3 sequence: CATKRVGTGELFF. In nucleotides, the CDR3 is TGTGCCACCAAACGCGTCGGGACCGGGGAGCTGTTTTTT. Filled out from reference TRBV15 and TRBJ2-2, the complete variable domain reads DAMVIQNPRYQVTQFGKPVTLSCSQTLNHNVMYWYQQKSSQAPKLLFHYYDKDFNNEADTPDNFQSRRPNTSFCFLDIRSPGLGDTAMYLCATKRVGTGELFFGEGSRLTVL.

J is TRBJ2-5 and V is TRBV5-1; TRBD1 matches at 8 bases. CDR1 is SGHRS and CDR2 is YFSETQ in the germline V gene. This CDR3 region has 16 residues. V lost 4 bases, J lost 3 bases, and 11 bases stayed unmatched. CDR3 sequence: CASSLRPSDREETQYF. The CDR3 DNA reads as TGCGCCAGCAGCCTTCGACCCTCGGACAGGGAAGAGACCCAGTACTTC.

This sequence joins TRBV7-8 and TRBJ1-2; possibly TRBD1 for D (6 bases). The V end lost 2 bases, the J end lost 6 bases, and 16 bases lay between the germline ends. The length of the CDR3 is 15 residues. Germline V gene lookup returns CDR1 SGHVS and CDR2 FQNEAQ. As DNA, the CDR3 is TGTGCCAGCAGCTTATTGCAGGGGAGGGAGGATGGCTACACCTTC. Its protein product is CASSLLQGREDGYTF.

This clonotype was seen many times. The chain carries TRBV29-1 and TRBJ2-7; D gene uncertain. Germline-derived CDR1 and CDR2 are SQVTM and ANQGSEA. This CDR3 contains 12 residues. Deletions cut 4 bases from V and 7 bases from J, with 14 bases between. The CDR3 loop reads CSVGYGTREQYF. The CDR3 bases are TGCAGCGTTGGTTACGGAACCAGGGAGCAGTACTTC.

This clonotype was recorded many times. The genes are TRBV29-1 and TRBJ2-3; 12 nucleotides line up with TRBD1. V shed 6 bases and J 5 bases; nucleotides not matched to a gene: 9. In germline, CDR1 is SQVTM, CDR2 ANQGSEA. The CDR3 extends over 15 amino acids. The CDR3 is CSVAPGQGAQDTQYF. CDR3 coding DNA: TGCAGCGTAGCTCCGGGACAGGGGGCGCAAGATACGCAGTATTTT.

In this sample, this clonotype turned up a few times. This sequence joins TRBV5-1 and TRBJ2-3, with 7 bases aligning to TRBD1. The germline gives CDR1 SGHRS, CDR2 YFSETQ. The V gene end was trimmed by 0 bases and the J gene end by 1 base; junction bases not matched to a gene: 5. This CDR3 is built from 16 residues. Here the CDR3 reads CASSLEFTGGTDTQYF. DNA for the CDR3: TGCGCCAGCAGCTTGGAATTCACAGGGGGCACAGATACGCAGTATTTT. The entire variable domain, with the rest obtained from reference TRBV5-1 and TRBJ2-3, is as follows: KAGVTQTPRYLIKTRGQQVTLSCSPISGHRSVSWYQQTPGQGLQFLFEYFSETQRNKGNFPGRFSGRQFSNSRSEMNVSTLELGDSALYLCASSLEFTGGTDTQYFGPGTRLTVL.

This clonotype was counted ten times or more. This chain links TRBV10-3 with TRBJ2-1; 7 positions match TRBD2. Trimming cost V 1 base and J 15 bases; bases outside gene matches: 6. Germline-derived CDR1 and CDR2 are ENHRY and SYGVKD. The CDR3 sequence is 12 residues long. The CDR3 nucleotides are TGTGCCATCAGTGAGTGGGGAGGGCAAGGGTTCTTC. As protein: CAISEWGGQGFF.

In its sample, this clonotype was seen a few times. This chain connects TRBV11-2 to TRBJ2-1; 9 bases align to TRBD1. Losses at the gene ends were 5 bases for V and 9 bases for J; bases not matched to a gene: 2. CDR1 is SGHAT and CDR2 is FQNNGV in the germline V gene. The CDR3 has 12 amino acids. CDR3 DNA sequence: TGTGCCAGCAGCCGACAGGGGGGTGAGCAGTTCTTC. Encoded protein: CASSRQGGEQFF.

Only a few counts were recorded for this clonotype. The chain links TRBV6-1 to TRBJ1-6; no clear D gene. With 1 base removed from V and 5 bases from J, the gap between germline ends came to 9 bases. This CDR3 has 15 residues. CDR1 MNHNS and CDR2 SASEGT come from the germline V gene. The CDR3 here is CASSEGRGNNSPLHF. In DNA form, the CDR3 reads TGTGCCAGCAGTGAAGGTCGGGGAAATAATTCACCCCTCCACTTT.

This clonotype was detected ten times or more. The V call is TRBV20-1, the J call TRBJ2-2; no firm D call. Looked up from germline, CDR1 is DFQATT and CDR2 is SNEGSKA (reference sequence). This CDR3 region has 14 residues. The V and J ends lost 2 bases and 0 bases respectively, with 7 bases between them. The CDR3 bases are TGCAGTGCTAGACGGTGGGCGAACACCGGGGAGCTGTTTTTT. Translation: CSARRWANTGELFF.

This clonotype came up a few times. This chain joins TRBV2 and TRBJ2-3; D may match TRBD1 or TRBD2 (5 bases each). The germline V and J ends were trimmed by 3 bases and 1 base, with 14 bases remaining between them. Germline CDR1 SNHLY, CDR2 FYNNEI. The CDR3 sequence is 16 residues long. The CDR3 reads CASSEDGARGTDTQYF. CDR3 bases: TGTGCCAGCAGTGAGGACGGGGCTCGGGGCACAGATACGCAGTATTTT.

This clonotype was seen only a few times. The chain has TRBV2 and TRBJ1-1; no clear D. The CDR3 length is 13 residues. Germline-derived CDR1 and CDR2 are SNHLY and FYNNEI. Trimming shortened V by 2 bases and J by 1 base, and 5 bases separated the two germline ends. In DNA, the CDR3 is TGTGCCAGCAGTGAATCTAGGAACACTGAAGCTTTCTTT. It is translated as CASSESRNTEAFF.

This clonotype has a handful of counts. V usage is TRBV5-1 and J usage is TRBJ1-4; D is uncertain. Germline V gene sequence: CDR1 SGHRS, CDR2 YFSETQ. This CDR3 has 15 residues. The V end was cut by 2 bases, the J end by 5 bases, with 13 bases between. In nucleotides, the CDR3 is TGCGCCAGCAGCTTTGTTAACAGCCAGAATGAAAAACTGTTTTTT. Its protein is CASSFVNSQNEKLFF.